The 5 T cell receptor beta chains given below trace back to one sample, sequenced in a study of identical twins. Each CDR3 protein is one row after TCRdb ran MiXCR on the 5' RACE reads. Altogether around 650,000 distinct CDR3 sequences are present, around 7.4% being singletons, with the ten largest covering about 1.6%. The sample also formed part of further work on yellow fever vaccine responses in identical twins.

The sequencing input was PBMCs. These receptors came from a woman aged 18-35 years in good health.

This clonotype was picked up many times. V usage is TRBV3-1 and J usage is TRBJ2-3; 9 bases are a match to TRBD1. V lost 8 bases and J lost 3; bases outside the gene matches: 9. The CDR3 has 15 residues. Germline CDR1 reads LGHDT; CDR2 reads YNNKEL (reference sequence). The CDR3 bases are TGTGCCAGCTCACCGCGCGACAGGGGGACAGATACGCAGTATTTT. Amino acids: CASSPRDRGTDTQYF.

This clonotype was observed a few times. Because the CDR3's place on the DNA is in doubt, the DNA is left out and the CDR3 is given as listed by TCRdb. The chain employs TRBV9 and TRBJ2-2; the table gives TRBD1 as D, unverified against the DNA. The germline gives CDR1 SGDLS, CDR2 YYNGEE. The CDR3 totals 14 residues, both ends included. The CDR3 region is CASSRPTGGELFFF.

This clonotype was seen ten or more times. The J gene is TRBJ1-5, the V gene TRBV12-3 or TRBV12-4; 11 bases agree with TRBD1. The CDR3 extends over 16 amino acids. The trim removed 5 bases at V and 4 bases at J, leaving 7 bases unmatched. Here the CDR3 reads CASSPTGQGGNQPQHF. CDR3 DNA sequence: TGTGCCAGCAGTCCAACGGGACAGGGGGGTAATCAGCCCCAGCATTTT.

There are many counts of this clonotype. This chain uses TRBV5-1 with TRBJ2-7, with TRBD2 matching over 8 bases. V lost 4 bases to trimming and J lost 4 bases; unmatched junction nucleotides: 7. Germline CDR1 is SGHRS and CDR2 is YFSETQ. The CDR3 is 14 amino acids. The CDR3 nucleotides are TGCGCCAGCAGCAACCGGACTAGCAGTTACGAGCAGTACTTC. Protein: CASSNRTSSYEQYF.

V usage is TRBV9 and J usage is TRBJ1-5; TRBD1 might be the D (6 bases). Trimming removed 0 bases from V and 2 bases from J, with 9 bases in between. The CDR3 length is 15 residues. Germline V gives CDR1 SGDLS, CDR2 YYNGEE. CDR3 nucleotide sequence: TGTGCCAGCAGCGTAGAAGGGGGAGGCAATCAGCCCCAGCATTTT. It encodes CASSVEGGGNQPQHF.